The 7 T cell receptor beta chains presented below share a single source sample, sequenced in a study of neurological immune-mediated disorders. TCRdb re-analysed the 5' RACE reads in MiXCR, keeping a single row per CDR3 protein. The table shows some 34,000 distinct CDR3 sequences, with roughly 1.6% occurring only once. The sample comprised PBMCs. These receptors were collected from a woman aged 25 to 45 with multiple sclerosis.

Many counts were recorded for this clonotype. The chain uses TRBV12-3 or TRBV12-4 and TRBJ2-3; 9 bases agree with TRBD1. The CDR3 sequence is 16 residues long. V gave up 6 bases and J gave up 4 bases; unmatched junction bases: 11. The CDR3 loop reads CASSTQPGQGSDTQYF. In DNA, the CDR3 is TGTGCCAGCAGCACCCAACCGGGACAGGGTTCAGATACGCAGTATTTT.

This clonotype was seen many times. The V gene is TRBV12-3 or TRBV12-4, the J gene TRBJ2-4, with 11 bases matching TRBD1. The V and J ends lost 6 bases and 6 bases, in that order; junction bases with no gene match: 10. The CDR3 loop spans 16 amino acids. Here the CDR3 reads CASRGQGAARGNIQYF. In DNA form, the CDR3 reads TGTGCCAGCAGAGGACAGGGGGCGGCAAGGGGAAACATTCAGTACTTC.

At least ten counts were recorded for this clonotype. The V and J genes are TRBV20-1 and TRBJ2-3, with 14 bases identical to TRBD2. CDR3 size: 13 residues. Germline trimming cut 6 bases from V and 6 bases from J; bases unmatched to any gene: 2. The germline V gene encodes CDR1 DFQATT and CDR2 SNEGSKA (reference sequence). The CDR3 reads CSARTSGGDTQYF. The CDR3 nucleotides read TGCAGTGCCCGGACTAGCGGGGGGGATACGCAGTATTTT.

This clonotype was counted at least ten times. This chain connects TRBV10-3 to TRBJ1-1; no firm D call. Trimming cost V 4 bases and J 0 bases, with 6 bases left between them. This CDR3 has 13 amino acids. Germline CDR1 and CDR2: ENHRY and SYGVKD. The CDR3 sequence: CAISGQVNTEAFF. The CDR3 nucleotides read TGTGCCATCAGTGGACAAGTGAACACTGAAGCTTTCTTT.

Many counts were recorded for this clonotype. The chain is built from TRBV25-1 and TRBJ1-4, with unresolved D. The germline V and J ends were trimmed by 4 bases and 5 bases, with 14 bases remaining between them. Germline CDR1 is MGHDK and CDR2 is SYGVNS. There are 15 residues in the CDR3. CDR3 in amino acids: CASSGRDLLNEKLFF. CDR3 DNA: TGTGCCAGCAGTGGCCGGGATCTCCTAAATGAAAAACTGTTTTTT.

This clonotype was seen ten or more times. The chain has TRBV14 and TRBJ1-3; possibly TRBD1 for D (6 bases). The germline V gene has CDR1 SGHDN and CDR2 FVKESK. CDR3 length equals 17 residues. The V end lost 7 bases, the J end lost 0 bases, and 19 bases lay between the germline ends. CDR3 in amino acids: CASNLQGLAFSGNTIYF. DNA for the CDR3: TGTGCCAGCAATTTACAGGGCCTTGCCTTCTCTGGAAACACCATATATTTT.

This clonotype was recorded many times. The chain joins TRBV5-1 to TRBJ2-5, with D perhaps matching TRBD1 or TRBD2 (6 bases each). Germline loops: CDR1 SGHRS, CDR2 YFSETQ. This CDR3 is 14 amino acids long. Trimming stripped 3 bases from V and 5 bases from J, with 14 bases between. CDR3 amino acids: CASSSTFGGETQYF. In DNA form, the CDR3 reads TGCGCCAGCAGCTCTACGTTCGGGGGCGAGACCCAGTACTTC.